The 19 T cell receptor beta chains below come from one sample, sequenced in a study of cytomegalovirus exposure and HLA in healthy donors. The PCR used 60 Vbeta and 13 Jbeta primers. Profiling relied on immunoSEQ multiplex PCR, and the TCRdb table lists in-frame clones only, not all of them. Of about 270,000 clones listed, under 80% were seen once; the top ten hold 2% to 2.5%. The sample was PBMCs. The receptors shown here come from a female donor in good health and CMV-seronegative.

Regarding this clone: An end of the junction does not agree with germline; a read error may underlie this. The chain recombines TRBV7-9 with TRBJ2-2; D is unresolved. Germline CDR1 is SEHNR and CDR2 is FQNEAQ (reference sequence). There are 12 residues in the CDR3. The CDR3 bases are TGTTCCAGCAGCTCCAGTACCGGGGAGCTGTTTTTT. Translating gives CSSSSSTGELFF.

The chain is built from TRBV2 and TRBJ2-7, with D unresolved. The CDR3 consists of 13 residues. Per the germline V gene, CDR1 is SNHLY and CDR2 is FYNNEI. V was shortened by 3 bases and J by 5 bases, with 11 bases between the two germline ends. The CDR3 protein is CASSDRVVDEQYF. The CDR3 DNA is TGTGCCAGCAGTGATAGAGTTGTGGACGAGCAGTACTTC.

The chain combines TRBV6-6 with TRBJ2-7; TRBD1 agrees at 7 bases. The J segment lost 1 base and the V segment lost 7 bases, leaving 10 bases of the junction unmatched. Germline V gene sequence: CDR1 MNHNY, CDR2 SVGAGI (reference sequence). The CDR3 is 15 amino acids. CDR3 region: CASTRGQQQSYEQYF. CDR3 nucleotide sequence: TGTGCCAGCACCAGGGGACAGCAGCAGTCCTACGAGCAGTACTTC.

This clone showed up just a few times. J is TRBJ2-7 and V is TRBV21-1; TRBD2, the D gene given by the table, was not confirmed from the DNA. TRBV21-1 is designated a pseudogene. This CDR3 has 15 residues. The CDR3 bases are TGTGCCAGCAGCAAATCTCGGGATACTAACTACGAGCAGTACTTC. Residues: CASSKSRDTNYEQYF.

The chain employs TRBV5-1 and TRBJ2-5, with D possibly being TRBD1 (7 bases). The J call is in doubt because the DNA end fits TRBJ2-7 better. Germline values: CDR1 SGHRS, CDR2 YFSETQ. The CDR3 loop spans 16 amino acids. In nucleotides, the CDR3 is TGCGCCAGCAGCTTGGTGGAGGGGGCGGCCGATTACGAGCAGTACTTC. Protein: CASSLVEGAADYEQYF.

The table lists this clone with a count of one. This sequence joins TRBV27 and TRBJ2-5; 8 nucleotides match TRBD1. The V and J ends lost 5 bases and 4 bases, in that order; junction bases with no gene match: 9. The CDR3 is 15 residues long. CDR1 is MNHEY, CDR2 SMNVEV, per germline (reference sequence). The CDR3 reads CASSLRSGGGETQYF. The DNA of the CDR3 is TGTGCCAGCAGTCTAAGGTCAGGGGGCGGAGAGACCCAGTACTTC.

The J gene is TRBJ1-6, the V gene TRBV9, with D unclear. CDR1 is SGDLS, CDR2 YYNGEE, per germline. Trimming removed 3 bases from V and 8 bases from J, with 9 bases in between. There are 13 residues in the CDR3. CDR3 protein: CASSGPEYSPLHF. The CDR3 DNA is TGTGCCAGCAGCGGGCCCGAATATTCACCCCTCCACTTT.

The V gene is TRBV4-2, the J gene TRBJ2-5; TRBD2 aligns across 10 bases. The end of the DNA aligns better with TRBJ2-7, so the J call may be wrong. CDR1 LGHNA and CDR2 YNFKEQ come from the germline V gene. CDR3 length: 18 residues. The CDR3 DNA is TGTGCCAGCAGCCAAGATCAAACTAGCGGGGTGAGCTCCTACGAGCAGTACTTC. It codes for CASSQDQTSGVSSYEQYF.

The J gene is TRBJ1-3, the V gene TRBV7-9; 8 bases line up with TRBD1. With V trimmed by 5 bases and J by 0 bases, 3 bases remained unmatched. This CDR3 is 15 amino acids long. Germline CDR1 reads SEHNR; CDR2 reads FQNEAQ (reference sequence). The DNA for the CDR3 is TGTGCCAGCAGCGGAACAGGGGGCTCTGGAAACACCATATATTTT. This encodes CASSGTGGSGNTIYF.

The genes are TRBV6-1 and TRBJ2-5; TRBD2 aligns across 14 bases. CDR1 is MNHNS, CDR2 SASEGT, per germline. J gave up 5 bases and V 4 bases, and 3 bases lay outside the gene matches. This CDR3 spans 15 amino acids. The CDR3 region is CASSGGLAGAETQYF. The CDR3 DNA follows: TGTGCCAGCAGTGGGGGACTAGCGGGAGCGGAGACCCAGTACTTC.

V and J are TRBV14 and TRBJ1-4; TRBD1 aligns across 10 bases. The CDR3 length is 16 residues. The V and J ends lost 4 bases and 6 bases, in that order; junction bases with no gene match: 8. Germline assignment: CDR1 SGHDN and CDR2 FVKESK. The CDR3 sequence is CASSRGQGTVDEKLFF. The CDR3 nucleotides read TGTGCCAGCAGCCGGGGACAGGGGACAGTTGATGAAAAACTGTTTTTT.

The chain combines TRBV27 with TRBJ2-2; TRBD1 matches 8 bases. With 5 bases clipped from V and 9 bases from J, the junction kept 20 bases outside the gene matches. The germline V gene has CDR1 MNHEY and CDR2 SMNVEV (reference sequence). The CDR3 is made up of 18 amino acids. The CDR3 loop is CASSRTGTAISPNRELFF. The CDR3 coding sequence is TGTGCCAGCAGTAGGACAGGGACGGCCATTTCTCCCAACCGGGAGCTGTTTTTT.

The V call is TRBV7-3, the J call TRBJ2-2; 12 nucleotides line up with TRBD2. In germline, CDR1 is SGHTA, CDR2 FQGTGA. The trim removed 4 bases at V and 4 bases at J, leaving 7 bases unmatched. There are 17 residues in the CDR3. The CDR3 coding sequence is TGTGCCAGCAGCTCAACCTGGACTAGCGGGATCACCGGGGAGCTGTTTTTT. It codes for CASSSTWTSGITGELFF. The variable domain in full, completed from reference TRBV7-3 and TRBJ2-2, reads GAGVSQTPSNKVTEKGKYVELRCDPISGHTALYWYRQSLGQGPEFLIYFQGTGAADDSGLPNDRFFAVRPEGSVSTLKIQRTERGDSAVYLCASSSTWTSGITGELFFGEGSRLTVL.

The chain recombines TRBV28 with TRBJ1-5; 9 nucleotides agree with TRBD1. The CDR3 covers 14 residues. V lost 6 bases and J lost 4; bases outside the gene matches: 4. Germline CDR1 MDHEN, CDR2 SYDVKM. In DNA, the CDR3 is TGTGCCAGCAGAACGACAGGGGGAAATCAGCCCCAGCATTTT. Translation gives CASRTTGGNQPQHF.

The rearrangement links TRBV10-2 to TRBJ2-1, with TRBD1 matching over 12 bases. J was trimmed by 7 bases and V by 2 bases; bases with no gene match: 6. The CDR3 totals 16 residues. Germline CDR1 WSHSY, CDR2 SAAADI. This CDR3 reads CASSERGQGALNEQFF. In nucleotides, the CDR3 is TGCGCCAGCAGTGAGAGGGGACAGGGGGCCCTGAATGAGCAGTTCTTC.

The J gene is TRBJ2-5, the V gene TRBV5-1, with 9 positions matching TRBD1. Germline V gene sequence: CDR1 SGHRS, CDR2 YFSETQ. The CDR3 runs to 14 residues. V lost 5 bases and J lost 5; bases outside the gene matches: 7. The CDR3: CASRGTGNAETQYF. DNA of the CDR3: TGCGCCAGCAGAGGGACAGGGAATGCGGAGACCCAGTACTTC.

V is TRBV11-2 and J is TRBJ1-3, with D hard to call. Trimming pared 1 base from V and 6 bases from J, leaving 7 bases between. The CDR3 consists of 13 residues. In germline, CDR1 is SGHAT, CDR2 FQNNGV. The CDR3 DNA is TGTGCCAGCAGCTTAGCGTCAGTAAACACCATATATTTT. Amino acids: CASSLASVNTIYF.

The rearrangement joins TRBV12-5 to TRBJ2-5; 12 bases are shared with TRBD2. Germline loops: CDR1 LGHNT, CDR2 FRNRAP. The length of the CDR3 is 17 residues. Trimming took 2 bases from V and 1 from J; bases not matched to a gene: 5. In DNA, the CDR3 is TGTGCTAGTGGTTTGAATGGACTAGCGGGATCCCAAGAGACCCAGTACTTC. Translation: CASGLNGLAGSQETQYF.

This clone was seen once. This likely stems from a read error, as it lies one base from a far larger clone. Distinct nucleotide sequences in the sample also encode this CDR3. Here the CDR3 DNA reads TGTGCCAGCAGTTTGACAGGCTCCTACGAGCAGTACTTC. Amino acid sequence: CASSLTGSYEQYF. The V and J genes are TRBV27 and TRBJ2-7; D might be TRBD1 (6 bases). V lost 3 bases and J 0 bases, leaving 6 bases between the germline ends. The CDR3 covers 13 residues. Germline V lookup: CDR1 MNHEY, CDR2 SMNVEV (reference sequence).